Following are 2 T cell receptor beta chains from one sample sequenced in a study of cytomegalovirus exposure and HLA in healthy donors (dated by TCRdb to 2016 to 2017). The library was prepared using the immunoSEQ multiplex PCR assay. A mixture of 60 forward primers for TCR Vbeta segments and 13 reverse primers for TCR Jbeta segments was used in the multiplex PCR. Drawn from immuneACCESS, this table holds only the in-frame rearrangements with V and J called that TCRdb kept. Clones are partly lost; checked studies trace under half to an unresolved V gene and leave the rest unexplained. For this sample there are over 95,000 clones; 74% appear just once. The ten largest clones capture about 2% of the sample. Sequencing was carried out using PBMCs. These receptors were taken from a human donor in good health.

The gene calls are TRBV29-1 and TRBJ1-1, with D possibly being TRBD1 (6 bases). The CDR3 totals 13 residues. Trimming cost V 6 bases and J 6 bases, with 17 bases left between them. The germline V gene has CDR1 SQVTM and CDR2 ANQGSEA. The chain's CDR3 is CSVGQGRGAEAFF. As DNA, the CDR3 is TGCAGCGTGGGTCAGGGGAGAGGCGCTGAAGCTTTCTTT.

The chain uses TRBV5-4 and TRBJ2-4, with TRBD2 matching over 7 bases. From germline, CDR1 is SGHNT and CDR2 YYREEE (reference sequence). CDR3 size: 16 residues. V lost 5 bases to trimming and J lost 0 bases; unmatched junction nucleotides: 8. The CDR3 DNA is TGTGCCAGCAGGGAGGGCGGGGAGGGAGCCAAAAACATTCAGTACTTC. Translation: CASREGGEGAKNIQYF.